The 24 T cell receptor beta chains below come from one sample, sequenced in a study of CD8+CD57+ T cells in acquired aplastic anemia. Patients chosen for sequencing had shown CD8+CD57+ cell expansion by flow cytometry. Genomic DNA served as template for TCR beta VDJ and CDR3 profiling. TCRdb passed the reads through MiXCR, listing each CDR3 protein once. The sample comprises about 180,000 distinct CDR3 sequences, 63% of which are singletons, and roughly 43% rests with the top ten. The sample was sorted CD4+, CD8+, or CD8+CD57+ T cells (not recorded which) from PBMCs. These receptors all come from a human donor with aplastic anemia.

V gene TRBV20-1 combines with J gene TRBJ1-5, with D possibly TRBD1 on 5 matching bases. V was trimmed by 4 bases and J by 1 base, leaving 17 bases between them. This CDR3 contains 16 residues. CDR1 DFQATT and CDR2 SNEGSKA come from the germline V gene (reference sequence). The CDR3 loop is CSAKVKGLGSNQPQHF. Written as DNA, the CDR3 is TGCAGTGCTAAGGTAAAGGGGTTAGGAAGCAATCAGCCCCAGCATTTT.

Concerning this clonotype itself: The CDR3 end shows no conserved phenylalanine or tryptophan, and so a read error is likely. V and J are TRBV7-7 and TRBJ1-1, with a possible D match to TRBD1 (5 bases). CDR1 and CDR2 (germline): SSHAT, FNYEAQ (reference sequence). The CDR3 is 13 amino acids. In nucleotides, the CDR3 is TGTGCTAGCAGCTTAATGGACGGGGACGAAGCTTTCTCC. Encoded protein: CASSLMDGDEAFS.

The rearrangement joins TRBV24-1 to TRBJ2-1, with D possibly matching TRBD1 (5 bases). Trimming removed 1 base at V and 4 bases at J, with 10 bases between. Per the germline V gene, CDR1 is KGHDR and CDR2 is SFDVKD. The CDR3 totals 15 residues. The CDR3 here is CATSDFSTGYNEQFF. The CDR3, as DNA: TGTGCCACCAGTGATTTCTCTACAGGTTACAATGAGCAGTTCTTC.

The table lists this clonotype with many counts. The chain has TRBV7-9 and TRBJ1-1; no clear D. Trimming left V 4 bases short and J 0 bases short, with 9 bases between. Germline CDR1 SEHNR, CDR2 FQNEAQ (reference sequence). This CDR3 comprises 14 residues. The CDR3 nucleotides read TGTGCCAGCAGCTCGCACTCGATGAACACTGAAGCTTTCTTT. Its protein product is CASSSHSMNTEAFF.

The rearrangement uses TRBV9 and TRBJ2-1; TRBD2 matches 10 bases. Trimming cost V 3 bases and J 4 bases; bases outside gene matches: 7. The germline V gene encodes CDR1 SGDLS and CDR2 YYNGEE. The length of the CDR3 is 16 residues. This CDR3 is CASSGSGRASYNEQFF. The CDR3 DNA reads TGTGCCAGCAGCGGAAGCGGGAGGGCCTCTTACAATGAGCAGTTCTTC.

This clonotype has just one count. CDR3 DNA sequence: TGCGCCAGCGGTGTCGGCACGAACACTGAAGCTTTCTTT. Translating gives CASGVGTNTEAFF. The V call is TRBV5-1, the J call TRBJ1-1; D remains unclear. Trimming took 7 bases from V and 1 from J, leaving 11 bases between them. Germline lookup yields CDR1 SGHRS and CDR2 YFSETQ. The CDR3 runs to 13 residues.

This clonotype showed up just a few times. This sequence joins TRBV20-1 and TRBJ1-6; 7 positions agree with TRBD1. V trimming: 4 bases; J trimming: 8 bases; junction bases outside the gene matches: 5. This CDR3 has 13 residues. Germline CDR1 reads DFQATT; CDR2 reads SNEGSKA (reference sequence). CDR3 amino acids: CSAIDRADSPLHF. The CDR3 bases are TGCAGTGCTATCGACAGGGCAGATTCACCCCTCCACTTT.

Ten or more counts support this clonotype. V usage is TRBV19 and J usage is TRBJ1-2; 7 nucleotides align to TRBD1. V trimming: 0 bases; J trimming: 4 bases; junction bases outside the gene matches: 5. The CDR3 is 15 amino acids. The germline V gene has CDR1 LNHDA and CDR2 SQIVND (reference sequence). CDR3 nucleotides: TGTGCCAGTAGTATAGAACTACAGGGGCCCTATGGCTACACCTTC. Translation: CASSIELQGPYGYTF.

This clonotype has a handful of counts. The chain combines TRBV5-6 with TRBJ2-7; 8 bases are shared with TRBD1. After removal of 4 bases from V and 6 bases from J, the junction contained 12 bases not matched to a gene. CDR3 length: 15 amino acids. Germline V lookup: CDR1 SGHDT, CDR2 YYEEEE. CDR3 bases: TGTGCCAGCAGCCGGATTGGGACAGGAACGCCCGAGCAGTACTTC. It codes for CASSRIGTGTPEQYF.

V gene TRBV5-1 combines with J gene TRBJ1-1; 7 positions agree with TRBD1. Germline trimming cut 4 bases from V and 9 bases from J; bases unmatched to any gene: 6. CDR3 length: 12 residues. The germline V gene has CDR1 SGHRS and CDR2 YFSETQ. The chain's CDR3 is CASSVTGAQAFF. CDR3 DNA sequence: TGCGCCAGCAGCGTTACAGGGGCCCAAGCTTTCTTT.

V and J are TRBV29-1 and TRBJ1-2; unclear D gene. V dropped 3 bases and J dropped 1 base, with 6 bases sitting between them. The CDR3 spans 12 residues. Germline-derived CDR1 and CDR2 are SQVTM and ANQGSEA. CDR3 bases: TGCAGCGTTGAGATATTTAACTATGGCTACACCTTC. Translating gives CSVEIFNYGYTF. Supplemented by reference TRBV29-1 and TRBJ1-2, the full variable domain reads SAVISQKPSRDICQRGTSLTIQCQVDSQVTMMFWYRQQPGQSLTLIATANQGSEATYESGFVIDKFPISRPNLTFSTLTVSNMSPEDSSIYLCSVEIFNYGYTFGSGTRLTVV.

There are many counts of this clonotype. V and J are TRBV7-8 and TRBJ2-1; 7 nucleotides agree with TRBD2. This CDR3 comprises 14 residues. Germline lookup yields CDR1 SGHVS and CDR2 FQNEAQ. V lost 2 bases to trimming and J lost 3 bases; unmatched junction nucleotides: 1. CDR3 sequence: CASSLSGNYNEQFF. The CDR3 bases are TGTGCCAGCAGCTTAAGCGGGAACTACAATGAGCAGTTCTTC.

This clonotype was counted a single time. V gene TRBV20-1 combines with J gene TRBJ2-1, with TRBD1 as a possible D gene (6 bases). CDR1 and CDR2 (germline): DFQATT, SNEGSKA (reference sequence). Deletions cut 6 bases from V and 0 bases from J, with 12 bases between. The CDR3 is made up of 14 amino acids. The CDR3 nucleotides read TGCAGTGCCCCGCCAGGGGACTCCTACAATGAGCAGTTCTTC. Amino acids: CSAPPGDSYNEQFF.

This clonotype was seen repeatedly, ten times or more. V usage is TRBV19 and J usage is TRBJ2-3; 9 bases map to TRBD2. After removal of 5 bases from V and 5 bases from J, the junction contained 5 bases not matched to a gene. The CDR3 is 14 amino acids. Germline lookup yields CDR1 LNHDA and CDR2 SQIVND (reference sequence). The CDR3 DNA is TGTGCCAGTAGTTCGGGACTAGCAATAGATACGCAGTATTTT. It encodes CASSSGLAIDTQYF.

V gene TRBV20-1 combines with J gene TRBJ2-5; D call uncertain. Germline assignment: CDR1 DFQATT and CDR2 SNEGSKA (reference sequence). V was trimmed by 0 bases and J by 4 bases, leaving 15 bases between them. The CDR3 spans 15 residues. CDR3 residues: CSARDRVTSIETQYF. DNA for the CDR3: TGCAGTGCTAGAGATCGGGTCACGTCCATAGAGACCCAGTACTTC.

The gene calls are TRBV20-1 and TRBJ1-1, with 9 bases that match TRBD1. V was clipped by 4 bases and J by 1 base; unmatched bases: 4. This CDR3 region has 14 residues. Germline V gene data show CDR1 as DFQATT and CDR2 as SNEGSKA (reference sequence). The CDR3 DNA follows: TGCAGTGCTACCTCGGACAGGGGGAACACTGAAGCTTTCTTT. Encoded protein: CSATSDRGNTEAFF.

This CDR3 is CASIPGYEQYF. The CDR3 bases are TGTGCCAGCATCCCGGGGTACGAGCAGTACTTC. The gene calls are TRBV12-3 or TRBV12-4 and TRBJ2-7, with TRBD2 as a possible D gene (5 bases). This CDR3 spans 11 amino acids. Trimming left V 7 bases short and J 4 bases short, with 8 bases between.

The rearrangement links TRBV6-2 or TRBV6-3 to TRBJ2-5, with TRBD1 identical over 10 bases. Trimming cost V 6 bases and J 7 bases; bases outside gene matches: 8. This CDR3 spans 14 amino acids. The germline V gene encodes CDR1 MNHEY and CDR2 SVGEGT. The CDR3: CASSQGQGMGTQYF. CDR3 nucleotides: TGTGCCAGCAGCCAGGGACAGGGGATGGGGACCCAGTACTTC.

A word on this clonotype: The junction does not match germline at one end; this may be a read error. V usage is TRBV2 and J usage is TRBJ2-7, with a tentative D call TRBD2 (6 bases). The germline gives CDR1 SNHLY, CDR2 FYNNEI. CDR3 size: 15 residues. CDR3 in amino acids: CASSEVRGSHYEQYF. CDR3 DNA sequence: TGTGCCAGCAGTGAAGTGCGGGGATCGCACTACGAGCAGTATTTC.

The J gene is TRBJ2-3, the V gene TRBV9; D not resolved. V dropped 4 bases and J dropped 0 bases, with 12 bases sitting between them. This CDR3 is 15 amino acids long. Germline-derived CDR1 and CDR2 are SGDLS and YYNGEE. The CDR3 protein is CASSPPTSSTDTQYF. For the CDR3, the DNA is TGTGCCAGCAGCCCCCCAACGTCTAGCACAGATACGCAGTATTTT.

V is TRBV7-2 and J is TRBJ2-5; 8 positions match TRBD2. CDR3 size: 14 residues. Germline V gives CDR1 SGHTA, CDR2 FQGNSA. Trimming took 3 bases from V and 6 from J; bases not matched to a gene: 6. The CDR3 DNA follows: TGTGCCAGCAGCTTCCGGGAGGGCCTCAAGACCCAGTACTTC. This codes for CASSFREGLKTQYF.

The V gene is TRBV7-2, the J gene TRBJ1-5; unclear D gene. Trimming shortened V by 1 base and J by 6 bases, and 7 bases separated the two germline ends. CDR3 length: 13 amino acids. CDR1 SGHTA and CDR2 FQGNSA come from the germline V gene. DNA of the CDR3: TGTGCCAGCAGCTTAGAACGGGGTCAGCCCCAGCATTTT. This encodes CASSLERGQPQHF. Together with reference TRBV7-2 and TRBJ1-5, the CDR3 gives the full variable domain: GAGVSQSPSNKVTEKGKDVELRCDPISGHTALYWYRQSLGQGLEFLIYFQGNSAPDKSGLPSDRFSAERTGGSVSTLTIQRTQQEDSAVYLCASSLERGQPQHFGDGTRLSIL.

The CDR3 DNA sequence: TGTGCCATCAGGGCTAAGGAACAGGGGGCGAGCTCCTACGAGCAGTACTTC. Protein product: CAIRAKEQGASSYEQYF. This sequence joins TRBV10-3 and TRBJ2-7; TRBD1 agrees at 9 bases. Germline assignment: CDR1 ENHRY and CDR2 SYGVKD. The CDR3 totals 17 residues. With V trimmed by 6 bases and J by 0 bases, 12 bases remained unmatched.

This clonotype was observed a handful of times. This rearrangement joins TRBV20-1 to TRBJ2-3; a possible D gene is TRBD1 (6 bases). The CDR3 sequence is 13 residues long. Per germline, CDR1 DFQATT and CDR2 SNEGSKA (reference sequence). The V gene lost 7 bases and the J gene lost 4 bases, with 15 bases spanning the gap. CDR3: CSEGHSQSDTQYF. For the CDR3, the DNA is TGCAGTGAGGGACATTCACAATCAGATACGCAGTATTTT.